These T cell receptor beta chains were read from a single sample in a study of T cells in tuberculosis. TCRdb's copy holds only in-frame clones and misses some; the assay was immunoSEQ multiplex PCR. The data show fewer than 55,000 clones, with 90% to 95% seen just once and approximately 1.5% held by the top ten. The source was PBMCs, collected at tuberculosis diagnosis. The receptors originated from an adult with tuberculosis. The CDR3 runs from the conserved cysteine through the conserved F or W. The D gene is left open where the match is weak. Rows give clone size only sometimes, using once, few, many, or a class for an expanded clone.

TRBD2	TRBV7-2	TRBJ2-1	.	TGTGCCAGCAGCTTAAGCGGCGGGAGCTCCTACAATGAGCAGTTCTTC	CASSLSGGSSYNEQFF
.	TRBV6-1	TRBJ2-7	.	TGTGCCAGCAGTGAAACAGGAGACTACGAGCAGTACTTC	CASSETGDYEQYF
.	TRBV6-5	TRBJ1-1	few	TGTGCCAGCAGTTACGAACAGGTCCATGGCACTGAAGCTTTCTTT	CASSYEQVHGTEAFF
TRBD1	TRBV18	TRBJ2-7	.	TGTGCCAGCTGCCGGGACAGGGGGGCCTACGAGCAGTACTTC	CASCRDRGAYEQYF
.	TRBV5-6	TRBJ1-2	.	TGTGCCAGCTGCTCAGGGGCGGGCTATGGCTACACCTTC	CASCSGAGYGYTF
.	TRBV2	TRBJ1-4	.	TGTGCCAGCAGTGAAAGGGGTTCTGAAAAACTGTTTTTT	CASSERGSEKLFF
.	TRBV15	TRBJ1-3	.	TGTGCCACCAGCAGAGATCTTCGAAACACCATATATTTT	CATSRDLRNTIYF
.	TRBV27	TRBJ2-7	.	TGTGCCAGCAGTTCACGACCTCGGACAGTGTTATCCTCCTACGAGCAGTACTTC	CASSSRPRTVLSSYEQYF
.	TRBV9	TRBJ1-6	.	TGTGCCAGCAGCGGATCAGGTCCTACTTCACCCCTCCACTTT	CASSGSGPTSPLHF
TRBD1	TRBV7-2	TRBJ2-5	.	TGTGCCAGCAGCCAGGGACAGCGATGGGAGACCCAGTACTTC	CASSQGQRWETQYF
.	TRBV27	TRBJ2-6	.	TGTGCCACCCTCGGTGCTGGGGCCAACGTCCTGACTTTC	CATLGAGANVLTF
TRBD1	TRBV18	TRBJ1-2	once	TGTGCCAGCTCCCAGGACAGGGGGCACTATGGCTACACCTTC	CASSQDRGHYGYTF
.	TRBV14	TRBJ1-2	.	TGTGCCAGCAGCCAAGCCGGGACACCCTATGGCTACACCTTC	CASSQAGTPYGYTF
TRBD2	TRBV5-1	TRBJ2-5	.	TGCGCCAGCAGCTCGGGACTAGCGGGAGGGTTGGAGACCCAGTACTTC	CASSSGLAGGLETQYF
.	TRBV7-2	TRBJ2-5	.	TGTGCCAGCAGCTGGAGACGTGGGGAGACCCAGTACTTC	CASSWRRGETQYF
TRBD2	TRBV6-1	TRBJ2-5	.	TGTGCCAGCGCGGCGGGAGAGGGGTGGGAGACCCAGTACTTC	CASAAGEGWETQYF
.	TRBV18	TRBJ2-5	.	TGTGCCAGCTCACCACTGGGGGGAGAGACCCAGTACTTC	CASSPLGGETQYF
TRBD2	TRBV2	TRBJ2-2	once	TGTGCCAGCAGTGAAAGGACTAGCTTCACCGGGGAGCTGTTTTTT	CASSERTSFTGELFF
.	TRBV9	TRBJ2-6	.	TGTGCCAGCAGCGTAGGGAGCTCTGGGGCCAACGTCCTGACTTTC	CASSVGSSGANVLTF
.	TRBV28	TRBJ1-4	.	TGTGCCAGCAGGAAGCAGGGAGGAGATGAAAAACTGTTTTTT	CASRKQGGDEKLFF
TRBD2	TRBV5-6	TRBJ2-5	.	TGTGCCAGCAGCTTGGTGGCGGGAGGGCAAGAGACCCAGTACTTC	CASSLVAGGQETQYF
.	TRBV7-9	TRBJ1-2	.	TGTGCCAGCAGCTCGCAGACATCCCCCCGGATGGATGGCTACACCTTC	CASSSQTSPRMDGYTF
.	TRBV6-5	TRBJ1-5	.	TGTGCCAGCAGTGGAGGACGGAATCAGCCCCAGCATTTT	CASSGGRNQPQHF
.	TRBV29-1	TRBJ2-1	.	TGCAGCGTTAACGGGGGCTCCTACAATGAGCAGTTCTTC	CSVNGGSYNEQFF
.	TRBV6-5	TRBJ1-1	.	TGTGCCAGCAGATCAAATTTCAACACTGAAGCTTTCTTT	CASRSNFNTEAFF
TRBD1	TRBV15	TRBJ1-2	.	TGTGCCACCAGCGGTAGGACAGGGATCTATGGCTACACCTTC	CATSGRTGIYGYTF
TRBD2	TRBV5-8	TRBJ2-7	.	TGTGCCAGCAGGGCCTGGGCTAGCGGAAACTACGAGCAGTACTTC	CASRAWASGNYEQYF
TRBD1	TRBV30	TRBJ2-7	.	TGTGCCTGGACCCGGACAGGGGCCGTCTACGAGCAGTACTTC	CAWTRTGAVYEQYF
.	TRBV6-1	TRBJ1-5	.	TGTGCCAGCAGTGTCCAGTCCACAAGAAAAAGCAATCAGCCCCAGCATTTT	CASSVQSTRKSNQPQHF
.	TRBV30	TRBJ2-4	.	TGTGCCTGGAGGCCAGGCTCCATCTTTGTAGCCAAAAACATTCAGTACTTC	CAWRPGSIFVAKNIQYF
.	TRBV18	TRBJ2-1	.	TGTGCCAGCGGGTCAGGCAATGAGCAGTTCTTC	CASGSGNEQFF
TRBD1	TRBV5-1	TRBJ2-1	once	TGCGCCAGCAGCCAAACAAGGGGACAGGACGAAAACAATGAGCAGTTCTTC	CASSQTRGQDENNEQFF
.	TRBV30	TRBJ1-2	.	TGTGCCTGGAGTCCGGGTGCTGGCTACACCTTC	CAWSPGAGYTF
.	TRBV6-5	TRBJ1-2	.	TGTGCCAGCAGTCCGGAAGGCGGGGCGGTCTATGGCTACACCTTC	CASSPEGGAVYGYTF
TRBD2	TRBV28	TRBJ2-1	.	TGTGCCAGCAGTTCGCGGGGGGCGGATTACAATGAGCAGTTCTTC	CASSSRGADYNEQFF